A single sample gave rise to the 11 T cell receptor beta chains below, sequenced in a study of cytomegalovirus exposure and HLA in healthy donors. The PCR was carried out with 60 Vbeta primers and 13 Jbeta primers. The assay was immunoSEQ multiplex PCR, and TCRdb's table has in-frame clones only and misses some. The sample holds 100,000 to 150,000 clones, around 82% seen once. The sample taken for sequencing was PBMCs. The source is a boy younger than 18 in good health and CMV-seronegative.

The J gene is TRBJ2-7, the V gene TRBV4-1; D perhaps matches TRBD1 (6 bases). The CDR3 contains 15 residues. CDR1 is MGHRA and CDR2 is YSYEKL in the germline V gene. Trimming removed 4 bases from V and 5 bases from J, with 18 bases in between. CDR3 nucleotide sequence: TGCGCCAGCAGCCGAGTCTGGCAGGGGTTTAACGAGCAGTACTTC. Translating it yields CASSRVWQGFNEQYF.

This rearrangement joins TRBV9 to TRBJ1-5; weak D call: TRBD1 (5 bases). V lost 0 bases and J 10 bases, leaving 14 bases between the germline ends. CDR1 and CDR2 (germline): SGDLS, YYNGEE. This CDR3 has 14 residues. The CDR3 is CASSVGGADRPQHF. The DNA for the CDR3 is TGTGCCAGCAGCGTAGGGGGCGCGGATCGACCCCAGCATTTT.

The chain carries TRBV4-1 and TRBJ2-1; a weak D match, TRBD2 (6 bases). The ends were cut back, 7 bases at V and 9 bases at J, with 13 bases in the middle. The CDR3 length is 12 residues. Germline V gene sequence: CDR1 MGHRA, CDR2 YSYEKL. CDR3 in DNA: TGCGCCAGCATCCACCCCGGGGGTGAGCAGTTCTTC. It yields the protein CASIHPGGEQFF.

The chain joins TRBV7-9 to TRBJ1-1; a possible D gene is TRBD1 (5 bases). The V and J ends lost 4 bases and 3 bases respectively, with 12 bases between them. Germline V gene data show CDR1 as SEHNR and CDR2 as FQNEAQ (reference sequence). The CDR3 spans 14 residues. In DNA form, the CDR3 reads TGTGCCAGCAGCTCCCAGGGCCAATACACTGAAGCTTTCTTT. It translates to CASSSQGQYTEAFF.

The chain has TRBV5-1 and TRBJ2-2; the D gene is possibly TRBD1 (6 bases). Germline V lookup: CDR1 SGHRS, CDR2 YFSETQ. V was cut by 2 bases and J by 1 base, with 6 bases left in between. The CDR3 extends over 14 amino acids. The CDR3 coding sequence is TGCGCCAGCAGCTTAGGGGGGAACACCGGGGAGCTGTTTTTT. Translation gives CASSLGGNTGELFF.

The CDR3: CASSEGQGYGYTF. The CDR3 coding sequence is TGCGCCAGCAGCGAGGGACAGGGGTATGGCTACACCTTC. The chain couples TRBV5-1 to TRBJ1-2; 10 positions agree with TRBD1. The CDR3 is 13 residues long. V shed 4 bases, J shed 5 bases, and the junction held 2 bases outside the gene matches. CDR1 SGHRS and CDR2 YFSETQ come from the germline V gene.

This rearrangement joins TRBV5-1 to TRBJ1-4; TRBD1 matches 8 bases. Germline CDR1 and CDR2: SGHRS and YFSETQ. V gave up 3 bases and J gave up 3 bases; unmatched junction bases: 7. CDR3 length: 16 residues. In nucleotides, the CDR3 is TGCGCCAGCAGCTCACGCGGACAGGGCGCTAATGAAAAACTGTTTTTT. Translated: CASSSRGQGANEKLFF.

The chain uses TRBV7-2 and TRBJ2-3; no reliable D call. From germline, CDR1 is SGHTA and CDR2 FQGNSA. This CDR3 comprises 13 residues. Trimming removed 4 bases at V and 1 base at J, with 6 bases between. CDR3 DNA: TGTGCCAGCAGCTCCCTCGGCACAGATACGCAGTATTTT. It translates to CASSSLGTDTQYF.

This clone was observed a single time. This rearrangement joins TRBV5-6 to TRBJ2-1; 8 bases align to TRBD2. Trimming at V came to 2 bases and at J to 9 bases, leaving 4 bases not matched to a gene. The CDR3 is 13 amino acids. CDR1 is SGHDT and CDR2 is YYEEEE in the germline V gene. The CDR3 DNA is TGTGCCAGCAGCTTCGGGGGGGTGGCTGAGCAGTTCTTC. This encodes CASSFGGVAEQFF.

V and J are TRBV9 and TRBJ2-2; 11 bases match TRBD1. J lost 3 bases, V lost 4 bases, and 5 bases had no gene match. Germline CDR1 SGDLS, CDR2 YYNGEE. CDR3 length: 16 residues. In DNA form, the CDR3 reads TGTGCCAGCAGCCCAGGGACAGGGGGTTACACCGGGGAGCTGTTTTTT. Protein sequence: CASSPGTGGYTGELFF.

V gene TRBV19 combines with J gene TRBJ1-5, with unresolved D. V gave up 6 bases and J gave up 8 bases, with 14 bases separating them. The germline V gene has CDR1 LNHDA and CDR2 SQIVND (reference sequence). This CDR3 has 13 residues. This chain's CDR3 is CASRIHSVEPQHF. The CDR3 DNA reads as TGTGCCAGTAGAATACATAGCGTGGAGCCCCAGCATTTT.